The 17 T cell receptor beta chains in this list originate from one sample, sequenced in a study of blood T cells in healthy people across ages. Sample-barcoded 5' priming and a J-beta primer mix drove a second PCR of about 6 to 12 cycles. TCRdb re-derived calls from the 5' RACE reads in MiXCR, one entry per CDR3 protein. This sample has more than 650,000 distinct CDR3 sequences; 22% occur once, and the top ten carry 22%. Sequencing was performed on blood. Receptors were obtained from a man between 65 and 85 years old in good health.

The chain carries TRBV7-2 and TRBJ1-1, with D perhaps matching TRBD1 (6 bases). The germline V gene encodes CDR1 SGHTA and CDR2 FQGNSA. The CDR3 is made up of 17 amino acids. Trimming removed 5 bases at V and 6 bases at J, with 25 bases between. The CDR3 is CASSTGILSGAFAEAFF. DNA for the CDR3: TGTGCCAGCAGCACAGGGATACTCTCAGGGGCGTTTGCTGAAGCTTTCTTT.

This clonotype was observed a few times. J is TRBJ1-2 and V is TRBV6-4, with D tentatively TRBD1 (5 bases). The germline gives CDR1 MRHNA, CDR2 SNTAGT. V shed 3 bases and J shed 4 bases, with 9 bases lying between them. The CDR3 length is 13 residues. The CDR3 bases are TGTGCCAGCAGTGAATCGGGGCGCTATGGCTACACCTTC. This translates into CASSESGRYGYTF.

V and J are TRBV28 and TRBJ1-4; D is unclear. Germline V lookup: CDR1 MDHEN, CDR2 SYDVKM. V was shortened by 8 bases and J by 8 bases, with 15 bases between the two germline ends. The CDR3 spans 13 residues. CDR3 nucleotide sequence: TGTGCCAGCCTCGGACGGAGTCGGGAAAAACTGTTTTTT. This sequence encodes CASLGRSREKLFF.

The chain couples TRBV30 to TRBJ2-2; perhaps TRBD1 as D (6 bases). CDR3 length equals 14 residues. Trimming removed 4 bases from V and 0 bases from J, with 9 bases in between. CDR1 GTSNPN and CDR2 SVGIG come from the germline V gene (reference sequence). CDR3 bases: TGTGCCTGGATTTGGGGGCCGAACACCGGGGAGCTGTTTTTT. It encodes CAWIWGPNTGELFF.

V gene TRBV6-2 or TRBV6-3 combines with J gene TRBJ2-1; no definite D call. V lost 5 bases, J lost 0 bases, and 14 bases lay in between. The CDR3 consists of 16 residues. Per germline, CDR1 MNHEY and CDR2 SVGEGT. The CDR3 here is CASSLFEMSSYNEQFF. For the CDR3, the DNA is TGTGCCAGCAGTCTGTTTGAAATGAGCTCCTACAATGAGCAGTTCTTC.

The V call is TRBV15, the J call TRBJ2-7, with 8 bases matching TRBD1. V dropped 0 bases and J dropped 2; count of bases not matched to a gene: 6. The length of the CDR3 is 16 residues. The V gene's germline CDR1 is LNHNV and CDR2 YYDKDF (reference sequence). Here the CDR3 DNA reads TGTGCCACCAGCAGAGATATAACAGGGGGAGCCTACGAGCAGTACGTC. It is translated as CATSRDITGGAYEQYV.

V usage is TRBV19 and J usage is TRBJ1-3; D is undetermined. CDR3 size: 13 residues. Germline loops: CDR1 LNHDA, CDR2 SQIVND (reference sequence). V was trimmed by 6 bases and J by 4 bases, leaving 10 bases between them. This chain's CDR3 is CASRIGGGNTIYF. Here the CDR3 DNA reads TGTGCCAGTAGGATCGGCGGCGGAAACACCATATATTTT. The full variable domain, rest sourced from reference TRBV19 and TRBJ1-3, is DGGITQSPKYLFRKEGQNVTLSCEQNLNHDAMYWYRQDPGQGLRLIYYSQIVNDFQKGDIAEGYSVSREKKESFPLTVTSAQKNPTAFYLCASRIGGGNTIYFGEGSWLTVV.

Only a few counts were recorded for this clonotype. V and J are TRBV10-2 and TRBJ2-3; D gene unclear. The V end was cut by 0 bases, the J end by 6 bases, with 4 bases between. CDR1 is WSHSY and CDR2 is SAAADI in the germline V gene. The CDR3 runs to 12 residues. In DNA form, the CDR3 reads TGCGCCAGCAGTGAGTCGGGTGATACGCAGTATTTT. Amino acids: CASSESGDTQYF.

This clonotype was recorded many times. V is TRBV28 and J is TRBJ1-5; D ambiguous. The germline CDR1 and CDR2 sequences are MDHEN and SYDVKM. V lost 8 bases and J lost 4, with 9 bases in between. This CDR3 spans 12 amino acids. The CDR3 reads CASGSLNQPQHF. The CDR3 nucleotides read TGTGCCAGCGGCTCCCTTAATCAGCCCCAGCATTTT.

The sample holds a few counts of this clonotype. V usage is TRBV11-2 and J usage is TRBJ1-2; 8 bases agree with TRBD1. V lost 2 bases and J lost 4; bases outside the gene matches: 9. The V gene's germline CDR1 is SGHAT and CDR2 FQNNGV. The CDR3 extends over 16 amino acids. CDR3 region: CASSLLTQGVVYGYTF. The CDR3 DNA reads as TGTGCCAGCAGCTTACTTACACAGGGGGTTGTCTATGGCTACACCTTC.

Regarding this clonotype: A read error may produce the germline difference seen at one junction end. The rearrangement uses TRBV5-1 and TRBJ1-3, with no clear D. The CDR3 sequence is 15 residues long. Germline V gene lookup returns CDR1 SGHRS and CDR2 YFSETQ. The CDR3: CACSLDGNSGNTIYF. The CDR3, as DNA: TGCGCCTGCAGCTTGGACGGGAACTCTGGAAACACCATATATTTT.

This clonotype was detected many times. The genes are TRBV12-5 and TRBJ2-2; 7 nucleotides line up with TRBD2. CDR3 length: 15 residues. The junction had 4 bases not matched to a gene; V was cut back by 5 bases and J by 1 base. Germline CDR1 LGHNT, CDR2 FRNRAP. The CDR3 here is CASGEAGVNTGELFF. CDR3 sequence (DNA): TGTGCTAGTGGTGAGGCGGGAGTGAACACCGGGGAGCTGTTTTTT. Filled out from reference TRBV12-5 and TRBJ2-2, the complete variable domain reads DARVTQTPRHKVTEMGQEVTMRCQPILGHNTVFWYRQTMMQGLELLAYFRNRAPLDDSGMPKDRFSAEMPDATLATLKIQPSEPRDSAVYFCASGEAGVNTGELFFGEGSRLTVL.

The rearrangement links TRBV5-1 to TRBJ2-3, with 8 bases that match TRBD1. With V trimmed by 0 bases and J by 4 bases, 4 bases remained unmatched. CDR1 and CDR2 from the germline V gene are SGHRS and YFSETQ. The length of the CDR3 is 15 residues. The CDR3 coding sequence is TGCGCCAGCAGCTTGGGACAGGGGAAGGCAGATACGCAGTATTTT. Protein sequence: CASSLGQGKADTQYF.

The rearrangement joins TRBV2 to TRBJ1-1; 8 bases agree with TRBD1. J gave up 3 bases and V 6 bases, and 3 bases lay outside the gene matches. The germline gives CDR1 SNHLY, CDR2 FYNNEI. CDR3 size: 13 residues. CDR3 nucleotide sequence: TGTGCCAGCAGGACAGGGGATTACACTGAAGCTTTCTTT. Amino acid sequence: CASRTGDYTEAFF.

This clonotype appeared many times. The chain links TRBV12-3 or TRBV12-4 to TRBJ2-2; D gene unclear. Trimming cost V 8 bases and J 2 bases, with 6 bases left between them. The CDR3 is 12 residues long. CDR3 residues: CASGRNTGELFF. Here the CDR3 DNA reads TGTGCCAGCGGCCGAAACACCGGGGAGCTGTTTTTT.

In this sample, this clonotype turned up a few times. The chain employs TRBV3-1 and TRBJ2-5, with D possibly being TRBD1 (6 bases). The CDR3 spans 18 residues. V dropped 3 bases and J dropped 4 bases, with 24 bases sitting between them. CDR1 and CDR2 from the germline V gene are LGHDT and YNNKEL (reference sequence). CDR3 nucleotides: TGTGCCAGCAGCCAGGAGAGGTGGGACACCAAAGGAGGAGAGACCCAGTACTTC. Translating it yields CASSQERWDTKGGETQYF.

This clonotype showed up just a few times. CDR3 sequence reads: CASSPTEGNQPQHF. The DNA for the CDR3 is TGTGCCAGCAGCCCCACGGAAGGCAATCAGCCCCAGCATTTT. The V and J genes are TRBV12-3 or TRBV12-4 and TRBJ1-5; D not certain. The germline V and J ends were trimmed by 6 bases and 2 bases, with 11 bases remaining between them. The CDR3 runs to 14 residues.